Described below is a single T cell receptor (beta chain) sequence and its context. What antigen it recognizes has not been identified. Base qualities are missing; no much larger clone stands one base away. The cohort was made up of approximately 670 healthy bone marrow donors. At the time of sampling, every cohort member was nominally healthy, though immune exposures that went unrecorded were likely present. The donor was CMV seronegative and belonged to the group of 350 or so seronegative cohort members. A peripheral blood sample was collected from each donor, and TCR beta sequencing was performed on peripheral blood mononuclear cells. The Qiagen DNeasy Blood Extraction Kit was used to extract genomic DNA from the blood cell samples. The data are from a study of cytomegalovirus exposure and HLA in healthy donors (dated by TCRdb to 2015 to 2018). Background on the whole study: In an earlier analysis of 550 to 750 of the donors, 250 to 350 Gb of sequence data and 90 million to 120 million unique TCR beta sequences from 180 million or so T cells were reported. An early release that covered some 640 HLA-typed donors contained approximately 290 gigabases of sequencing data and around 80 million unique TCR sequences. Among the roughly 400 genotyped donors, around 79% belonged to the genetic ancestry cluster associated with self-reported Caucasian donors. The study was designed to test whether signatures of past pathogen exposure could be identified by cataloging public T cell receptors. Using immunosequencing, the study profiled T cell repertoires from about 620 subjects and related those repertoires to cytomegalovirus serostatus. Besides the first cohort of under 700 subjects, a separate validation cohort made up of 120 or so different subjects was used. The study combined high-throughput TCR immunosequencing, statistical association of individual TCRs with disease status, and machine learning to predict cytomegalovirus infection status. In a later analysis, previously published TCR beta repertoires from 666 donors were re-analyzed and high-resolution HLA genotyping was added so that TCR occurrence patterns could be studied. Rather than drawing on any new phenotypic data, the later analysis identified candidate immune exposures from TCR beta sequences and the way those sequences occurred across donors. An earlier analysis of approximately 630 of the donors applied high-throughput TCR beta sequencing to assess whether each TCR beta V gene segment acted as functional or pseudogenic. Donor age, sex, ethnicity and CMV serostatus were collected together with the repertoire data. Genome-wide SNP genotypes for about 55% of the roughly 670 donors were used in a later genetic analysis, which treated that subset as a discovery cohort. Every repertoire in the discovery cohort had been generated on one and the same sequencing platform. HLA typing included class I and class II loci at four-digit resolution. Typing coverage differed by locus: A, B, C, DRB1 and DQB1 were typed in roughly 629-640 donors, DQA1 in about 510, DPA1 in 606, and DPB1 in around 440. Several DR-DQ haplotypes were treated as single units for association and clustering because of strong linkage in the cohort. On average, around 230,000 unique TCR beta nucleotide sequences were sequenced per donor among about 400 genotyped donors of the cohort, with roughly 18% of those sequences being non-productive.

The paper's findings and limits, for the study overall: Presence/absence analyses assumed roughly uniform sequencing depth across donors, an assumption that may not hold. In an earlier analysis of 587 of the donors, most TCR beta V segments appeared in productive rearrangements about 87% or about 30% of the time, broadly matching IMGT annotations. In the study, 150 to 200 TCR beta chains were listed as associated with cytomegalovirus. In a later analysis, several top co-occurrence clusters were reported to appear linked to parvovirus B19, influenza, CMV and Epstein-Barr virus. In a later genetic analysis, a missense DCLRE1C variant was associated with V-gene and J-gene trimming of TCR beta chains, and the association was replicated in an independent cohort. A further reported finding was that TCR beta sequences accurately predicted the HLA-A and HLA-B alleles for most subjects in the first cohort. In a later genetic analysis, fewer N-insertions in productive TCRs were reported among donors in an Asian-associated ancestry cluster than the approximately 710-donor mean. The authors suggested that the approach could potentially be extended to other disease states and immunological phenotypes. The only immune exposure information available for the cohort was CMV serostatus. Only TCR beta chains were sequenced in this cohort, and the absence of alpha or paired-chain data limited detectable features. In both the original and validation cohorts, the classifier was reported to diagnose cytomegalovirus status with high specificity and sensitivity. Some IMGT-functional V segments, including TRBV6-2 and TRBV6-3, could not be distinguished by the 87-base-pair reads and were therefore excluded. Strong co-occurrence of HLA alleles, especially DR and DQ, made assigning TCR associations to individual alleles difficult. According to a later analysis, most CMV-associated TCR beta chains appeared to be HLA-restricted, and the HLA associations seemed to be driven largely by CMV exposure. A cluster of highly shared sequence variants was judged likely to be a technical artifact of the sequencing pipeline. Because HLA typing was unavailable for some donors at each locus, only the typed subset was used in association tests. Correlated functional status among segregating V segments might be attributable to linkage disequilibrium, but an unknown experimental factor could not be ruled out. Most TCR sequences were seen in very few donors, while some public TCRs were found in many individuals. In vitro tests confirmed that a few of the cytomegalovirus-associated TCR beta chains recognize cytomegalovirus antigens. In a later analysis, HLA-associated TCR beta chains showed more clonal expansion and lower generation probabilities than non-associated chains that were equally common. Because counts were too low, roughly 17 rarely observed V segments, including chromosome 9 orphons, were left out of the earlier analysis of approximately 500 of the donors. According to a later analysis, TCR association rates differed among HLA loci, with DRB1 alleles showing the most associated TCRs and HLA-C alleles showing the fewest. In a later analysis, 15,000 to 20,000 TCR beta sequences were associated with specific HLA alleles at a false discovery rate of 0.05.

Relative to germline, V is 6 bases shorter and J is 3 bases shorter, with 12 bases between their ends. Reading the germline V gene (reference sequence) gives CDR1 LNHDA and CDR2 SQIVND. The CDR3 has 13 amino acids, counting the end cysteine and phenylalanine. Only the CDR3 DNA is retained, 39 bases long and in frame from the first base. Receptors were amplified or captured by the immunoSEQ multiplex PCR assay. The multiplex PCR relied on a mix of 60 forward primers for TCR Vbeta segments and 13 reverse primers for TCR Jbeta segments. Amplification of the CDR3 region of rearranged TCR beta genes was performed with a multiplex PCR assay on genomic DNA. Amplified TCR beta libraries were sequenced as 87-base-pair reads on the Illumina HiSeq System. As for how the authors treated the data: A later analysis tallied around 80 million unique TCR beta chains across the 700 or so repertoires, and some 10 million of those chains were shared by two or more donors. Raw reads were error-corrected and collapsed into unique sequences by a nearest-neighbor algorithm in which closely related sequences were merged to remove PCR and sequencing errors. Alignment of CDR3 sequences to IMGT reference sequences was used to assign V, D and J gene segments. For a sequence to be retained, a match of at least six nucleotides was required to both a V gene segment and a J gene segment. A rearrangement was called productive if the CDR3 had no stop codons and remained in frame with V and J, and every other rearrangement was called non-productive. CDR3 was defined according to IMGT convention as the region running from the second conserved V-encoded cysteine to the conserved J-encoded phenylalanine. The earlier analysis of about 590 of the donors excluded sequences that lacked an unambiguous match to a single V gene segment. An earlier analysis of 587 of the donors classified V segments as functional when productive rearrangements were above 56.7% and as segregating when the standard deviation between donors was above 5%. A statistical classification framework was built for diagnosing cytomegalovirus status from the catalog of TCR beta chain sequences. In a later analysis, TCR nucleotide sequences were compared against IMGT/GENE-DB human TR gene sequences so that V and J genes could be assigned. Using the TCRdist pipeline, a later analysis assigned CDR3 sequences along with most-parsimonious VDJ recombination scenarios. A later analysis defined each TCR beta chain by its CDR3 amino acid sequence plus V-gene family, and excluded reads lacking a unique V-gene family. In a later analysis, around 600 highly shared, low-generation-probability nucleotide sequences were removed to address suspected cross-contamination and a sequencing artifact. In a later analysis, a clonal expansion index was calculated for each public chain from normalized within-repertoire ranks of inferred template counts. Generation probabilities in a later analysis came from a VDJ recombination model fitted to out-of-frame rearrangements, and those results were checked against IGoR. In a later analysis, TCR-TCR, TCR-HLA and TCR-CMV co-occurrence was scored with hypergeometric tests, and a repertoire-size bias correction was applied to TCR pairs. False discovery rates were estimated in a later analysis by permuting HLA or CMV assignments 20 times. In a later analysis, co-occurring TCRs were grouped using DBSCAN, with TCRdist sequence similarity added in when clustering inside HLA-allele-positive subsets. Co-occurrence clustering excluded repertoires with fewer than 30,000 or more than 120,000 public chains, plus five with anomalous nucleotide sharing. TCRdb's version of the immuneACCESS table is confined to in-frame rearrangements and falls short of the full clone set. An unresolved V gene accounts for under half of the shortfall where checked; the remainder is of unknown origin. V and J calls and clone size are those listed in that table; D and trimming were worked out from the DNA. In all, the sample holds around 200,000 clones, and about 84% of those were seen once. The leading ten clones occupy around 3.9% of the sample.

This sequence originates from a man aged 50 to 59 in good health and CMV-seronegative. Recombination connected TRBV19 to TRBJ2-7; TRBD1 is a possible D gene, resting on 6 matching bases. The specimen sequenced was PBMCs. The encoded CDR3 is CASRLTGDYEQYF. The DNA sequence is as follows: TGTGCCAGTAGACTGACAGGTGACTACGAGCAGTACTTC.